These 15 T cell receptor beta chains originate from one sample sequenced in a study of shared clonotypes between healthy human individuals. Only in-frame clones appear in the TCRdb table, and some are missing; sequencing was by immunoSEQ multiplex PCR. The sample consists of roughly 2,300,000 clones, 85% to 95% of them appearing once. Source material: naive CD4+ T cells from PBMCs. Subset specified: CD45RA+ positively selected. These receptors were obtained from a young man in good health. Some clones in this sample may be carry-over from other donors' samples.

The chain recombines TRBV25-1 with TRBJ2-1; TRBD2 matches 7 bases. V dropped 1 base and J dropped 3; count of bases not matched to a gene: 6. The V gene's germline CDR1 is MGHDK and CDR2 SYGVNS. The CDR3 sequence is 16 residues long. The CDR3 loop is CASSEFTGGHYNEQFF. The CDR3 nucleotides are TGTGCCAGCAGTGAATTTACGGGAGGTCACTACAATGAGCAGTTCTTC.

This clone was detected only once. The chain recombines TRBV19 with TRBJ1-2; D remains ambiguous. The germline gives CDR1 LNHDA, CDR2 SQIVND (reference sequence). The CDR3 consists of 16 residues. V lost 5 bases, J lost 4 bases, and 20 bases lay in between. The chain's CDR3 is CASSPPGRLRVYGYTF. The CDR3 DNA sequence: TGTGCCAGTAGTCCTCCCGGCAGGTTGAGGGTCTATGGCTACACCTTC.

The chain combines TRBV6-1 with TRBJ2-7, with 10 nucleotides matching TRBD1. After removal of 0 bases from V and 4 bases from J, the junction contained 3 bases not matched to a gene. In germline, CDR1 is MNHNS, CDR2 SASEGT. The CDR3 spans 15 residues. The CDR3 sequence: CASSEAGQGLYEQYF. CDR3 DNA sequence: TGTGCCAGCAGTGAAGCGGGACAGGGGCTGTACGAGCAGTACTTC.

On this clone: The identical CDR3 is also encoded by other nucleotide sequences in the sample. The chain recombines TRBV27 with TRBJ2-7, with D possibly matching TRBD1 (6 bases). The CDR3 extends over 13 amino acids. Trimming took 2 bases from V and 3 from J, leaving 8 bases between them. The germline CDR1 and CDR2 sequences are MNHEY and SMNVEV (reference sequence). The CDR3 DNA follows: TGTGCCAGCAGTTTAGGGGGCTACTACGAGCAGTACTTC. Residues: CASSLGGYYEQYF.

V is TRBV5-6 and J is TRBJ1-5; the D gene is possibly TRBD1 (5 bases). The CDR3 extends over 15 amino acids. Per germline, CDR1 SGHDT and CDR2 YYEEEE. The V end was cut by 4 bases, the J end by 4 bases, with 15 bases between. In DNA, the CDR3 is TGTGCCAGCAGCAACTACGACAGAGTGAATCAGCCCCAGCATTTT. Its translation is CASSNYDRVNQPQHF. Full variable domain (outside the CDR3, taken from reference TRBV5-6 and TRBJ1-5): DAGVTQSPTHLIKTRGQQVTLRCSPKSGHDTVSWYQQALGQGPQFIFQYYEEEERQRGNFPDRFSGHQFPNYSSELNVNALLLGDSALYLCASSNYDRVNQPQHFGDGTRLSIL.

This sequence joins TRBV7-3 and TRBJ2-6; no firm D call. V was cut by 8 bases and J by 0 bases, with 14 bases left in between. CDR1 and CDR2 from the germline V gene are SGHTA and FQGTGA. The CDR3 has 16 amino acids. The CDR3 nucleotides are TGTGCCAGCGCCCGAGGCCTTTCCTCTGGGGCCAACGTCCTGACTTTC. Its translation: CASARGLSSGANVLTF.

This rearrangement joins TRBV5-6 to TRBJ1-5; D call uncertain. This CDR3 has 17 amino acids. V was cut by 0 bases and J by 2 bases, with 15 bases left in between. The germline CDR1 and CDR2 sequences are SGHDT and YYEEEE. CDR3 sequence: CASSLAKGAYGNQPQHF. CDR3 DNA sequence: TGTGCCAGCAGCTTGGCCAAGGGCGCCTATGGCAATCAGCCCCAGCATTTT.

This clone showed up just a few times. This sequence joins TRBV19 and TRBJ1-1; perhaps TRBD1 as D (6 bases). Trimming left V 5 bases short and J 3 bases short, with 16 bases between. Germline V lookup: CDR1 LNHDA, CDR2 SQIVND (reference sequence). The CDR3 contains 15 residues. This CDR3 reads CASSRGGRVDTEAFF. The CDR3 coding sequence is TGTGCCAGTAGTCGAGGGGGACGGGTGGACACTGAAGCTTTCTTT.

The chain recombines TRBV14 with TRBJ2-1; 8 bases agree with TRBD2. CDR3 size: 17 residues. V lost 2 bases to trimming and J lost 0 bases; unmatched junction nucleotides: 6. Germline CDR1 and CDR2: SGHDN and FVKESK. The CDR3 is CASSQRLTSGSYNEQFF. DNA of the CDR3: TGTGCCAGCAGCCAAAGACTAACTAGCGGCTCCTACAATGAGCAGTTCTTC. The variable domain in full, with the rest retrieved from reference TRBV14 and TRBJ2-1, is EAGVTQFPSHSVIEKGQTVTLRCDPISGHDNLYWYRRVMGKEIKFLLHFVKESKQDESGMPNNRFLAERTGGTYSTLKVQPAELEDSGVYFCASSQRLTSGSYNEQFFGPGTRLTVL.

The J gene is TRBJ1-5, the V gene TRBV7-2, with D hard to call. Germline-derived CDR1 and CDR2 are SGHTA and FQGNSA. CDR3 length: 16 residues. Trimming removed 0 bases at V and 2 bases at J, with 11 bases between. DNA for the CDR3: TGTGCCAGCAGCTTAGCGGGTGGGCAGGGCAATCAGCCCCAGCATTTT. It yields the protein CASSLAGGQGNQPQHF. Based on the CDR3 plus reference TRBV7-2 and TRBJ1-5, the full variable domain is GAGVSQSPSNKVTEKGKDVELRCDPISGHTALYWYRQSLGQGLEFLIYFQGNSAPDKSGLPSDRFSAERTGGSVSTLTIQRTQQEDSAVYLCASSLAGGQGNQPQHFGDGTRLSIL.

The chain employs TRBV11-2 and TRBJ2-5; 8 nucleotides match TRBD1. The CDR3 is 14 residues long. With V trimmed by 5 bases and J by 4 bases, 6 bases remained unmatched. Germline V lookup: CDR1 SGHAT, CDR2 FQNNGV. The CDR3: CASSETGVRETQYF. CDR3 sequence (DNA): TGTGCCAGCAGCGAGACAGGGGTACGAGAGACCCAGTACTTC.

The chain uses TRBV5-1 and TRBJ2-5; tentatively, D is TRBD2 (6 bases). Judging by the DNA end, TRBJ2-7 fits better; the J call may be wrong. The V gene's germline CDR1 is SGHRS and CDR2 YFSETQ. The CDR3 extends over 14 amino acids. CDR3 nucleotides: TGCGCCAGCAGGCAGACGACTAGTAACTACGAGCAGTACTTC. Its protein product is CASRQTTSNYEQYF.

V gene TRBV28 combines with J gene TRBJ1-4; D unresolved. This CDR3 is 14 amino acids long. CDR1 and CDR2 (germline): MDHEN, SYDVKM. With 2 bases removed from V and 6 bases from J, the gap between germline ends came to 10 bases. The CDR3 sequence is CASSLPQEDEKLFF. CDR3 DNA sequence: TGTGCCAGCAGTTTACCTCAAGAGGATGAAAAACTGTTTTTT.

This chain links TRBV7-3 with TRBJ2-3, with D hard to call. The CDR3 spans 13 residues. Looked up from germline, CDR1 is SGHTA and CDR2 is FQGTGA. The germline V and J ends were trimmed by 3 bases and 2 bases, with 6 bases remaining between them. CDR3 amino acids: CASSFFLTDTQYF. The CDR3 DNA is TGTGCCAGCAGCTTCTTTCTCACAGATACGCAGTATTTT. The complete variable domain, with remaining parts taken from reference TRBV7-3 and TRBJ2-3, reads GAGVSQTPSNKVTEKGKYVELRCDPISGHTALYWYRQSLGQGPEFLIYFQGTGAADDSGLPNDRFFAVRPEGSVSTLKIQRTERGDSAVYLCASSFFLTDTQYFGPGTRLTVL.

The count of this clone is one. J is TRBJ1-1 and V is TRBV9; D call uncertain. The V and J ends lost 6 bases and 4 bases respectively, with 16 bases between them. Germline CDR1 reads SGDLS; CDR2 reads YYNGEE. The CDR3 consists of 14 residues. The CDR3 loop is CASKPSAGSTEAFF. CDR3 sequence (DNA): TGTGCCAGCAAGCCCTCGGCGGGGAGCACTGAAGCTTTCTTT.